This T cell receptor beta chain was documented in a study of blood T cell repertoires in COVID-19. The wider study: The United States, Italy and Spain provided the acute and convalescent COVID-19 samples. The analysed material was cDNA or gDNA that came from T cells, B-cell-depleted T cells, or PBMCs.

Assay used: immunoSEQ multiplex PCR; TCRdb lists only in-frame clones, some missing. The table lists under 300,000 clones, 70% to 90% of them singletons. The CDR3 extends over 16 amino acids. CDR1 and CDR2 from the germline V gene are LGHNT and FRNRAP. Trimming cost V 1 base and J 2 bases; bases outside gene matches: 3. For recovered donors of Cohort 3, there were two negative PCRs, clearance, or symptom resolution. V and J are TRBV12-5 and TRBJ2-3, with TRBD1 matching over 10 bases. The TCR originated in a man between 18 and 29 years old who had recovered from COVID-19. The specimen sequenced was PBMCs or T cells enriched from blood (not recorded which). The CDR3 DNA is TGTGCTAGTGGTTTGGGGACAGGGGGGTTCACAGATACGCAGTATTTT. Amino acid sequence: CASGLGTGGFTDTQYF.